This TCR beta chain appears in the sequencing data of a study of human T cells and chemical hapten exposure. TCRdb reprocessed the RACE reads with MiXCR, giving one entry per CDR3 protein. The sample yields roughly 360,000 distinct CDR3 sequences, about 4.8% seen once. With 5 bases clipped from V and 9 bases from J, the junction kept 11 bases outside the gene matches. Germline CDR1 and CDR2: MGHRA and YSYEKL. The CDR3 consists of 15 residues. This clonotype was observed at least ten times. Time point defined: patch test 1, 2 weeks after DPC sensitization. Treatment described: therapeutic diphenylcyclopropenone sensitization with weekly scalp DPC.

The sequenced sample was whole blood, obtained in connection with sensitization to the hapten diphenylcyclopropenone (DPC). The chain carries TRBV4-1 and TRBJ2-1; 9 bases are a match to TRBD2. This sequence originates from a woman aged 50 to 60 with alopecia areata. Some clones in this sample may be carry-over from other donors' samples. The CDR3 is CASSGSGGALGEQFF. The CDR3 nucleotides are TGCGCCAGCAGCGGTAGCGGGGGAGCTCTCGGTGAGCAGTTCTTC.